This is a list of T cell receptor beta chains from one sample in a study of blood T cell repertoires in COVID-19. Here immunoSEQ multiplex PCR was the method, and the copy in TCRdb shows in-frame clones only, minus some. The sample lists about 140,000 clones; over 75% were seen once. Sequencing input: peripheral blood. Source of these receptors: a woman aged 45-59 years with acute or convalescent COVID-19. The CDR3 runs from the conserved cysteine through the conserved F or W. Each record gives: J gene, clone size, V gene, D gene, CDR3 protein, CDR3 DNA. D genes are given only for firm matches. A row's size may be missing; if present it is once, few, many or a size class.

J: TRBJ2-3; size: NA; V: TRBV19; D: NA; CDR3: CAISDSSTDTQYF; DNA: TGTGCCATCTCGGACAGCAGCACAGATACGCAGTATTTT
J: TRBJ1-5; size: NA; V: TRBV15; D: NA; CDR3: CATSRDRGSNQPQHF; DNA: TGTGCCACCAGCAGAGATCGGGGTAGCAATCAGCCCCAGCATTTT
J: TRBJ1-1; size: NA; V: TRBV6-4; D: NA; CDR3: CASSGANTEAFF; DNA: TGTGCCAGCAGTGGGGCGAACACTGAAGCTTTCTTT
J: TRBJ1-2; size: NA; V: TRBV11-1; D: NA; CDR3: CASSLVPQGTDTF; DNA: TGTGCCAGCAGCTTAGTTCCCCAGGGAACCGACACCTTC
J: TRBJ2-4; size: NA; V: TRBV9; D: NA; CDR3: CASSDTPLGDIQYF; DNA: TGTGCCAGCAGCGACACCCCCCTCGGAGACATTCAGTACTTC
J: TRBJ2-5; size: NA; V: TRBV2; D: TRBD2; CDR3: CASGLAGGPGAQYF; DNA: TGTGCCAGCGGTCTAGCGGGGGGGCCCGGGGCCCAGTACTTC
J: TRBJ1-2; size: once; V: TRBV9; D: NA; CDR3: CASSSGTYSPGGYTF; DNA: TGTGCCAGCAGCTCCGGGACTTACAGTCCGGGGGGCTACACCTTC
J: TRBJ2-2; size: NA; V: TRBV7-8; D: NA; CDR3: CASSFFPEGGTGELFF; DNA: TGTGCCAGCAGCTTTTTCCCGGAGGGTGGGACCGGGGAGCTGTTTTTT
J: TRBJ2-3; size: NA; V: TRBV4-1; D: TRBD2; CDR3: CASSHTSGGAITYTDTQYF; DNA: TGCGCCAGCAGCCACACTAGCGGGGGGGCCATTACATACACAGATACGCAGTATTTT
J: TRBJ2-2; size: NA; V: TRBV9; D: TRBD2; CDR3: CASSPWGSGDTGELFF; DNA: TGTGCCAGCAGCCCCTGGGGTAGCGGGGACACCGGGGAGCTGTTTTTT
J: TRBJ2-1; size: NA; V: TRBV9; D: TRBD2; CDR3: CASSFSSGGPSNEQFF; DNA: TGTGCCAGCAGCTTTTCTTCGGGGGGGCCTTCGAATGAGCAGTTCTTC
J: TRBJ1-1; size: NA; V: TRBV7-8; D: TRBD1; CDR3: CASSTRTGASMNTEAFF; DNA: TGTGCCAGCAGCACACGGACAGGGGCGAGTATGAACACTGAAGCTTTCTTT
J: TRBJ2-7; size: NA; V: TRBV18; D: NA; CDR3: CASSPSAGPYEQYF; DNA: TGTGCCAGCTCACCCTCGGCGGGGCCCTACGAGCAGTACTTC
J: TRBJ2-2; size: NA; V: TRBV11-1; D: NA; CDR3: CASSDTPGELFF; DNA: TGTGCCAGCAGTGATACACCCGGGGAGCTGTTTTTT
J: TRBJ1-5; size: few; V: TRBV28; D: NA; CDR3: CASSMLGDTLSNQPQHF; DNA: TGTGCCAGCAGCATGCTAGGAGATACTCTTAGCAATCAGCCCCAGCATTTT
J: TRBJ1-3; size: once; V: TRBV7-9; D: NA; CDR3: CASSTPGIGNTIYF; DNA: TGTGCCAGCAGCACCCCGGGTATCGGAAACACCATATATTTT
J: TRBJ2-3; size: NA; V: TRBV6-4; D: NA; CDR3: CASSEVGGLLGDTQYF; DNA: TGTGCCAGCAGTGAAGTGGGGGGACTTCTAGGCGATACGCAGTATTTT
J: TRBJ2-2; size: NA; V: TRBV7-3; D: NA; CDR3: CASSFLGGNTGELFF; DNA: TGTGCCAGCAGCTTCCTAGGGGGGAACACCGGGGAGCTGTTTTTT
J: TRBJ1-5; size: NA; V: TRBV6-1; D: NA; CDR3: CASSAGINNQPQHF; DNA: TGTGCCAGCAGTGCAGGAATTAACAATCAGCCCCAGCATTTT
J: TRBJ2-5; size: NA; V: TRBV27; D: NA; CDR3: CASSLSGPIPGETQYF; DNA: TGTGCCAGCAGTTTATCGGGTCCTATACCGGGGGAGACCCAGTACTTC
J: TRBJ2-7; size: once; V: TRBV12-3/TRBV12-4; D: NA; CDR3: CASRPDRPHEQYF; DNA: TGTGCCAGCAGACCCGACAGGCCCCACGAGCAGTACTTC
J: TRBJ1-1; size: once; V: TRBV30; D: NA; CDR3: CAWSRGWTEAFF; DNA: TGTGCCTGGAGTCGGGGGTGGACTGAAGCTTTCTTT
J: TRBJ1-5; size: NA; V: TRBV19; D: NA; CDR3: CASSIISGNQPQHF; DNA: TGTGCCAGTAGTATAATTTCTGGCAATCAGCCCCAGCATTTT
J: TRBJ1-2; size: NA; V: TRBV19; D: NA; CDR3: CASTEGLRNGYTF; DNA: TGTGCCAGTACGGAGGGGCTCAGAAATGGCTACACCTTC
J: TRBJ1-1; size: few; V: TRBV7-3; D: TRBD1; CDR3: CASSATGLLNTEAFF; DNA: TGTGCCAGCAGCGCGACAGGGTTGTTGAACACTGAAGCTTTCTTT
J: TRBJ1-1; size: NA; V: TRBV5-5; D: NA; CDR3: CASSLEQGLAFF; DNA: TGTGCCAGCAGCTTGGAACAGGGTCTGGCTTTCTTT
J: TRBJ1-1; size: NA; V: TRBV12-3/TRBV12-4; D: NA; CDR3: CASSLTSTGGAFF; DNA: TGTGCCAGCAGTTTGACCAGTACGGGAGGAGCTTTCTTT
J: TRBJ2-7; size: NA; V: TRBV19; D: TRBD2; CDR3: CASSIIAGGTSGDSYEQYF; DNA: TGTGCCAGTAGTATCATAGCGGGGGGAACTAGCGGAGACTCCTACGAGCAGTACTTC
J: TRBJ2-5; size: few; V: TRBV12-3/TRBV12-4; D: NA; CDR3: CASSFSRSETQYF; DNA: TGTGCCAGCAGTTTCTCTAGATCCGAGACCCAGTACTTC
J: TRBJ2-3; size: NA; V: TRBV3-1/TRBV3-2; D: NA; CDR3: CASSLIQAVRTDTQYF; DNA: TGTGCCAGCAGCCTGATCCAAGCCGTCCGCACAGATACGCAGTATTTT
J: TRBJ1-2; size: NA; V: TRBV19; D: NA; CDR3: CASSIGGLSYGYTF; DNA: TGTGCCAGTAGTATAGGGGGACTGAGCTATGGCTACACCTTC
J: TRBJ2-2; size: NA; V: TRBV27; D: NA; CDR3: CASRLGGNTGELFF; DNA: TGTGCCAGCAGGTTGGGGGGGAACACCGGGGAGCTGTTTTTT
J: TRBJ1-4; size: NA; V: TRBV7-8; D: NA; CDR3: CASSLPRSREKGEKLFF; DNA: TGTGCCAGCAGCTTACCCCGGAGCCGGGAAAAAGGGGAAAAACTGTTTTTT
J: TRBJ1-3; size: NA; V: TRBV6-5; D: TRBD1; CDR3: CASSVVQGESIYF; DNA: TGTGCCAGCAGCGTCGTACAGGGGGAATCCATATATTTT
J: TRBJ2-3; size: NA; V: TRBV28; D: NA; CDR3: CASSPSRGARGTDTQYF; DNA: TGTGCCAGCAGTCCTAGCCGGGGGGCCAGGGGAACAGATACGCAGTATTTT
J: TRBJ2-5; size: NA; V: TRBV9; D: NA; CDR3: CASAQGHQETQYF; DNA: TGTGCCAGCGCCCAGGGGCATCAAGAGACCCAGTACTTC
J: TRBJ2-5; size: NA; V: TRBV5-1; D: NA; CDR3: CASSIQQETQYF; DNA: TGCGCCAGCAGCATACAACAAGAGACCCAGTACTTC
J: TRBJ2-1; size: NA; V: TRBV9; D: NA; CDR3: CASSVGLNSARYNEQFF; DNA: TGTGCCAGCAGCGTAGGTTTAAACAGTGCCCGATATAATGAGCAGTTCTTC
J: TRBJ1-2; size: NA; V: TRBV9; D: NA; CDR3: CAGSVDGENYGYTF; DNA: TGTGCCGGCAGCGTAGATGGAGAAAACTATGGCTACACCTTC
J: TRBJ1-1; size: NA; V: TRBV21-1; D: NA; CDR3: CASQGLGRTEAFF; DNA: TGTGCCAGCCAGGGTCTGGGGAGGACTGAAGCTTTCTTT
J: TRBJ1-5; size: NA; V: TRBV2; D: NA; CDR3: CASSGFGQNQPQHF; DNA: TGTGCCAGCAGTGGATTTGGACAGAATCAGCCCCAGCATTTT
J: TRBJ2-7; size: NA; V: TRBV10-3; D: TRBD2; CDR3: CAISGGESYEQYF; DNA: TGTGCCATCAGCGGGGGGGAGTCCTACGAGCAGTACTTC
J: TRBJ2-2; size: NA; V: TRBV2; D: NA; CDR3: CASLTAPNTGELFF; DNA: TGTGCCAGCCTGACAGCGCCGAACACCGGGGAGCTGTTTTTT